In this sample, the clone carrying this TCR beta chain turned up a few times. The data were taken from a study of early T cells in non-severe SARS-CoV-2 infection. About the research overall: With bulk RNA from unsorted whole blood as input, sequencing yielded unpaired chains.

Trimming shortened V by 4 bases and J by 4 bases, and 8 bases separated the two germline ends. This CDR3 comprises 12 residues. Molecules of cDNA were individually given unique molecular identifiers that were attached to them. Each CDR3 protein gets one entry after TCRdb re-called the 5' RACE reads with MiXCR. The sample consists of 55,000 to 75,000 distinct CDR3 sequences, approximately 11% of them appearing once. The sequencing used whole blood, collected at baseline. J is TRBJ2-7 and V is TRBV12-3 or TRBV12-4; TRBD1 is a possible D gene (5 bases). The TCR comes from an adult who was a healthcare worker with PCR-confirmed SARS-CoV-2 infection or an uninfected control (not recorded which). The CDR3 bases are TGTGCCAGCAGTTCCTCAGGGTACGAGCAGTACTTC. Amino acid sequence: CASSSSGYEQYF.